These 23 T cell receptor beta chains came from one sample sequenced in a study of beta chain features in type 1 diabetes. Expressed TCRB transcripts got sequenced, as all isolated RNA was reverse transcribed. Clones were sequenced by immunoSEQ multiplex PCR, and TCRdb holds only the in-frame ones, with some missing. In the table there are tens of thousands of clones, 45% to 50% of which are singletons. The sequencing input was central memory CD4+ T cells from blood. The receptors here all came from a woman younger than 35 in good health.

The sample holds a few counts of this clone. The chain links TRBV19 to TRBJ1-2; the match to TRBD1 covers 9 bases. Germline-derived CDR1 and CDR2 are LNHDA and SQIVND (reference sequence). This CDR3 has 15 residues. Germline trimming cut 4 bases from V and 0 bases from J; bases unmatched to any gene: 3. As DNA, the CDR3 is TGTGCCAGTAGTACCCGACAGGGGGCTAACTATGGCTACACCTTC. This codes for CASSTRQGANYGYTF.

The chain recombines TRBV30 with TRBJ2-7; weak D call: TRBD1 (6 bases). CDR3 size: 12 residues. The ends were cut back, 0 bases at V and 6 bases at J, with 9 bases in the middle. Germline V gene sequence: CDR1 GTSNPN, CDR2 SVGIG (reference sequence). The CDR3 DNA sequence: TGTGCCTGGAGTGTACTCAGGGGCGAGCAGTACTTC. Protein: CAWSVLRGEQYF. Variable domain in full (rest from reference TRBV30 and TRBJ2-7): SQTIHQWPATLVQPVGSPLSLECTVEGTSNPNLYWYRQAAGRGLQLLFYSVGIGQISSEVPQNLSASRPQDRQFILSSKKLLLSDSGFYLCAWSVLRGEQYFGPGTRLTVT.

The rearrangement joins TRBV11-2 to TRBJ1-4; 7 bases agree with TRBD1. The CDR3 covers 15 residues. Germline values: CDR1 SGHAT, CDR2 FQNNGV. J was trimmed by 8 bases and V by 4 bases; bases with no gene match: 10. CDR3 nucleotide sequence: TGTGCCAGCAGCTCTATGAGGACAGGCCTCGAAAAACTGTTTTTT. This encodes CASSSMRTGLEKLFF.

The gene calls are TRBV6-4 and TRBJ2-1; D is unresolved. This CDR3 spans 15 amino acids. Deletions cut 11 bases from V and 0 bases from J, with 17 bases between. The V gene's germline CDR1 is MRHNA and CDR2 SNTAGT. CDR3 sequence: CAGEEELYSYNEQFF. CDR3 nucleotides: TGTGCCGGCGAAGAGGAGTTATACTCCTACAATGAGCAGTTCTTC.

This clone was recorded a few times. V and J are TRBV6-5 and TRBJ2-5; 8 bases match TRBD2. V lost 6 bases and J lost 9; bases outside the gene matches: 15. Germline V gene sequence: CDR1 MNHEY, CDR2 SVGAGI. This CDR3 is 15 amino acids long. The CDR3 sequence is CASRSPGLGAVAQYF. In DNA form, the CDR3 reads TGTGCCAGCAGGTCACCGGGACTAGGCGCCGTGGCCCAGTACTTC.

This clone was seen a few times. The chain joins TRBV2 to TRBJ2-1, with a possible D match to TRBD1 (6 bases). The CDR3 contains 13 residues. The germline V gene encodes CDR1 SNHLY and CDR2 FYNNEI. Trimming shortened V by 6 bases and J by 6 bases, and 12 bases separated the two germline ends. DNA for the CDR3: TGTGCCAGCAGCAGGGGTATAGGCAATGAGCAGTTCTTC. Its translation is CASSRGIGNEQFF.

The chain joins TRBV29-1 to TRBJ2-7; D might be TRBD1 (7 bases). V lost 6 bases and J lost 2, with 17 bases in between. The CDR3 sequence is 14 residues long. Germline CDR1 SQVTM, CDR2 ANQGSEA. In DNA form, the CDR3 reads TGCAGCGTGAAGGCGGGACAGATCACCTACGAGCAGTACTTC. This sequence encodes CSVKAGQITYEQYF.

The gene calls are TRBV11-2 and TRBJ2-5, with TRBD1 matching 9 bases. The CDR3 is made up of 14 amino acids. The J segment lost 5 bases and the V segment lost 5 bases, leaving 6 bases of the junction unmatched. CDR1 and CDR2 (germline): SGHAT, FQNNGV. CDR3 sequence reads: CASSRGQGGETQYF. CDR3 sequence (DNA): TGTGCCAGCAGCCGGGGACAGGGAGGCGAGACCCAGTACTTC.

This clone was counted a few times. This chain links TRBV29-1 with TRBJ2-3; 7 bases are a match to TRBD2. CDR1 and CDR2 from the germline V gene are SQVTM and ANQGSEA. Unmatched junction bases numbered 10, after V lost 1 base and J lost 6 bases. The CDR3 extends over 15 amino acids. CDR3 in DNA: TGCAGCGTTGAAGGGACTAGGAGGGGCAGGGATACGCAGTATTTT. It translates to CSVEGTRRGRDTQYF.

The chain carries TRBV5-1 and TRBJ1-2; D is possibly TRBD1 (6 bases). Germline assignment: CDR1 SGHRS and CDR2 YFSETQ. This CDR3 spans 14 amino acids. V gave up 3 bases and J gave up 9 bases, with 18 bases separating them. Written as DNA, the CDR3 is TGCGCCAGCAGCTCTCCCGCTCAGGGGAGCAGCTACACCTTC. It is translated as CASSSPAQGSSYTF.

The chain is built from TRBV6-6 and TRBJ2-5; possibly TRBD1 for D (6 bases). Trimming took off 6 bases at V and 2 bases at J, with 19 bases between the two ends. Per germline, CDR1 MNHNY and CDR2 SVGAGI (reference sequence). The length of the CDR3 is 16 residues. The CDR3 DNA follows: TGTGCCAGCAGCGTCAGGGACACCGAATGGCAAGAGACCCAGTACTTC. It specifies CASSVRDTEWQETQYF.

V gene TRBV2 combines with J gene TRBJ1-6, with D unclear. Germline V gene lookup returns CDR1 SNHLY and CDR2 FYNNEI. This CDR3 comprises 15 residues. Between the trimmed V and J ends, which lost 3 bases and 8 bases, there was a span of 14 bases. CDR3 in amino acids: CASSELTLTYSPLHF. The CDR3 nucleotides are TGTGCCAGCAGTGAGCTGACACTCACCTATTCACCCCTCCACTTT.

This chain joins TRBV7-9 and TRBJ2-3; 12 nucleotides line up with TRBD2. Germline lookup yields CDR1 SEHNR and CDR2 FQNEAQ (reference sequence). This CDR3 spans 17 amino acids. The V segment lost 0 bases and the J segment 2 bases; nucleotides outside the gene matches: 3. Here the CDR3 reads CASSLAGTSGFTDTQYF. CDR3 DNA: TGTGCCAGCAGCTTAGCGGGGACTAGCGGGTTCACAGATACGCAGTATTTT.

Here the CDR3 reads CASSSSQGSPLHF. In nucleotides, the CDR3 is TGTGCCAGCAGCTCGTCGCAGGGTTCACCCCTCCACTTT. This sequence joins TRBV4-2 and TRBJ1-6; D is perhaps TRBD1 (5 bases). V was cut by 5 bases and J by 9 bases, with 11 bases left in between. The CDR3 totals 13 residues. Germline loops: CDR1 LGHNA, CDR2 YNFKEQ.

This chain connects TRBV6-7 to TRBJ2-5; 7 nucleotides agree with TRBD2. TRBV6-7 is marked as an open reading frame, function uncertain. There are 14 residues in the CDR3. Trimming at V came to 7 bases and at J to 3 bases, leaving 8 bases not matched to a gene. In DNA form, the CDR3 reads TGTGCCAGCATAAGCGGGGTCGGCGAAGAGACCCAGTACTTC. It encodes CASISGVGEETQYF.

The chain is built from TRBV7-2 and TRBJ2-1, with D possibly being TRBD1 (5 bases). The CDR3 covers 13 residues. Trimming left V 5 bases short and J 8 bases short, with 13 bases between. Germline CDR1 is SGHTA and CDR2 is FQGNSA. The CDR3 spells CASSPSREHEQFF. CDR3 in DNA: TGTGCCAGCAGCCCCTCCAGGGAACATGAGCAGTTCTTC. The complete variable domain, with remaining parts taken from reference TRBV7-2 and TRBJ2-1, reads GAGVSQSPSNKVTEKGKDVELRCDPISGHTALYWYRQSLGQGLEFLIYFQGNSAPDKSGLPSDRFSAERTGGSVSTLTIQRTQQEDSAVYLCASSPSREHEQFFGPGTRLTVL.

This clone has a handful of counts. The gene calls are TRBV19 and TRBJ2-6; TRBD2 is a possible D gene (5 bases). CDR3 length: 13 residues. Germline CDR1 reads LNHDA; CDR2 reads SQIVND (reference sequence). Between the trimmed V and J ends, which lost 6 bases and 2 bases, there was a span of 5 bases. CDR3 protein: CASSGAGANVLTF. The DNA for the CDR3 is TGTGCCAGTAGCGGGGCTGGGGCCAACGTCCTGACTTTC. Complete variable domain (other parts from reference TRBV19 and TRBJ2-6): DGGITQSPKYLFRKEGQNVTLSCEQNLNHDAMYWYRQDPGQGLRLIYYSQIVNDFQKGDIAEGYSVSREKKESFPLTVTSAQKNPTAFYLCASSGAGANVLTFGAGSRLTVL.

The chain links TRBV2 to TRBJ1-5, with D maybe TRBD1 (6 bases). The CDR3 has 15 amino acids. Germline lookup yields CDR1 SNHLY and CDR2 FYNNEI. V lost 6 bases, J lost 5 bases, and 17 bases lay in between. The CDR3 loop is CASRPSTGFDQPQHF. The CDR3 DNA reads as TGTGCCAGCAGGCCCTCAACAGGGTTTGATCAGCCCCAGCATTTT. The entire variable domain, with the rest obtained from reference TRBV2 and TRBJ1-5, is as follows: EPEVTQTPSHQVTQMGQEVILRCVPISNHLYFYWYRQILGQKVEFLVSFYNNEISEKSEIFDDQFSVERPDGSNFTLKIRSTKLEDSAMYFCASRPSTGFDQPQHFGDGTRLSIL.

The V call is TRBV7-8, the J call TRBJ1-2, with a possible D match to TRBD1 (5 bases). V was shortened by 5 bases and J by 4 bases, with 17 bases between the two germline ends. Germline CDR1 and CDR2: SGHVS and FQNEAQ. The CDR3 consists of 15 residues. In DNA form, the CDR3 reads TGTGCCAGCAGCCTCCGAAAAGGGGTAGTCTATGGCTACACCTTC. It is translated as CASSLRKGVVYGYTF.

The rearrangement links TRBV6-6 to TRBJ2-2; no reliable D call. With 6 bases removed from V and 8 bases from J, the gap between germline ends came to 7 bases. Per germline, CDR1 MNHNY and CDR2 SVGAGI (reference sequence). This CDR3 is 11 amino acids long. CDR3 in amino acids: CASSLQGELFF. In DNA, the CDR3 is TGTGCCAGCAGCCTTCAGGGGGAGCTGTTTTTT.

This clone showed up just a few times. The J gene is TRBJ2-1, the V gene TRBV19; TRBD2 agrees at 8 bases. This CDR3 is 15 amino acids long. In germline, CDR1 is LNHDA, CDR2 SQIVND (reference sequence). V lost 7 bases, J lost 7 bases, and 12 bases stayed unmatched. CDR3 in amino acids: CASKLGGGRGNEQFF. CDR3 bases: TGTGCCAGTAAACTGGGCGGGGGGCGAGGGAATGAGCAGTTCTTC.

The chain couples TRBV6-1 to TRBJ1-1; D call uncertain. V gave up 6 bases and J gave up 0 bases, with 14 bases separating them. Per the germline V gene, CDR1 is MNHNS and CDR2 is SASEGT. The CDR3 is 15 residues long. CDR3 DNA sequence: TGTGCCAGCAGATCCCGGGATCACATGAACACTGAAGCTTTCTTT. This codes for CASRSRDHMNTEAFF.

This chain uses TRBV27 with TRBJ2-7; TRBD2 matches 16 bases. Losses at the gene ends were 4 bases for V and 7 bases for J; bases not matched to a gene: 4. This CDR3 is 15 amino acids long. The germline V gene has CDR1 MNHEY and CDR2 SMNVEV (reference sequence). The CDR3 loop reads CASSSGLAGGGEQYF. In DNA form, the CDR3 reads TGTGCCAGCAGTTCGGGACTAGCGGGAGGGGGTGAGCAGTACTTC.